This T cell receptor beta chain originates from a study of shared T cell receptors in the human thymus (dated by TCRdb to the early 2020s). With regard to the full study: The study examined how self-reactive, shared T-cell receptor alpha chains are generated in the human thymus.

A single count supports this clone. Its antigen is still unknown. No base qualities exist here, and no much larger clone lies one base off it. From cysteine to phenylalanine, the CDR3 is 10 amino acids long. The CDR3 DNA has 30 bases and is translated from base 1. The germline V gene supplies CDR1 MDHEN and CDR2 SYDVKM. V loses 10 bases of germline sequence and J loses 4 bases, and the interval between the two ends is 8 bases. Library preparation employed the immunoSEQ multiplex PCR assay. Drawn from immuneACCESS, this table holds only the in-frame rearrangements with V and J called that TCRdb kept. Clones are partly lost; checked studies trace under half to an unresolved V gene and leave the rest unexplained. The sample table records approximately 660,000 clones; 88% of these occur just once. Of the sample, approximately 0.01% is held by the ten largest clones. These records were also assigned to another study, of human thymus T cells. As noted in the second study: The donors were immunologically healthy infants in Finland who had open corrective cardiac surgery for congenital heart defects. Thymus tissue was collected as surgical resects that were removed during corrective cardiac surgery. Usage of V and J gene segments appeared to be biased in both the thymic and the peripheral blood repertoires. Highly overlapping thymic TCR repertoires among unrelated individuals were reported in the related research. The study described the TCR alpha and beta repertoires in under 10 infant thymus samples and four matching peripheral blood samples. Donor ages ranging from 7 to 244 days were recorded, and 5 or 6 male and a couple of female infants were included in the cohort. Thymocytes were freed from the tissue by mechanical means and kept at -70 degrees C as pellets of roughly 8.5-31 million cells. A QIAsymphony instrument was used to extract genomic DNA from the frozen cell pellets. The immunoSEQ multiplex PCR assay was used to amplify the TCRB and TCRAD loci from a standardized quantity of quality-controlled genomic DNA. The amplicons spanned the V(D)J region and were long enough to cover the CDR3 and allow V and J genes to be identified. Through the commercial immunoSEQ service, the amplicons were sequenced on an Illumina platform. Primer bias and sequencing errors were corrected as previously described, and TCRAD and TCRB definitions were based on the IMGT database. Repertoires were analysed with immunoSEQ Analyzer 3.0 and VDJTools, covering basic statistics, V/J segment usage, diversity estimates, rarefaction and pairwise overlap. To estimate diversity, the Chao1, ChaoE, Efron-Thisted, Shannon and inverse Simpson indices were applied, and diversity was also estimated on datasets down-sampled to the smallest sample. Repertoire overlap used strict matching of CDR3 nucleotide sequence, V gene and J gene, with Jaccard-based multidimensional scaling clustering. On average, thymus samples yielded 750,000 to 1,000,000 unique TCRB clonotypes, whereas blood samples yielded 75,000 to 95,000.

This receptor was obtained from a boy under two years old with a congenital heart defect. Donor details come from another sample of the same person, matched by shared clones. Rearrangement joined TRBV28 to TRBJ2-7; TRBD2 could be the D gene, as 6 bases match. Sequenced sample: thymocytes. The CDR3 has the sequence CAKRGYEQYF. In nucleotide form, the sequence is TGTGCCAAACGGGGGTACGAGCAGTACTTC.